These 14 T cell receptor beta chains originate from one sample sequenced in a study of PD-1 blockade in mismatch repair-deficient tumors. Sequencing was performed with immunoSEQ multiplex PCR; in TCRdb, only in-frame clones are kept and a portion is missing. Altogether roughly 53,000 clones are present, roughly three quarters being singletons, with the ten largest covering around 3.4%. Sequencing was performed on peripheral blood, taken 4 weeks after starting pembrolizumab. The origin of the receptors is an adult with mismatch repair-deficient cancer.

This sequence joins TRBV27 and TRBJ2-7, with TRBD1 as a possible D gene (5 bases). The CDR3 sequence is 16 residues long. Looked up from germline, CDR1 is MNHEY and CDR2 is SMNVEV (reference sequence). The V and J ends lost 1 base and 5 bases respectively, with 18 bases between them. CDR3 in amino acids: CASSLYSFGQGNEQYF. The CDR3 nucleotides read TGTGCCAGCAGTTTATATTCTTTCGGCCAGGGCAACGAGCAGTACTTC.

This clone was observed a handful of times. J is TRBJ2-7 and V is TRBV13; perhaps TRBD2 as D (5 bases). This CDR3 contains 14 residues. V dropped 5 bases and J dropped 4 bases, with 15 bases sitting between them. Germline CDR1 is PRHDT and CDR2 is FYEKMQ (reference sequence). The DNA of the CDR3 is TGTGCCAGCAGCCCAGAGGGTGCCCTTTACGAGCAGTACTTC. The encoded protein is CASSPEGALYEQYF.

The chain uses TRBV7-9 and TRBJ2-1; 8 bases match TRBD2. From germline, CDR1 is SEHNR and CDR2 FQNEAQ (reference sequence). J lost 1 base, V lost 4 bases, and 9 bases had no gene match. The CDR3 consists of 17 residues. CDR3 in amino acids: CASSSFSGTPSYNEQFF. The CDR3 nucleotides read TGTGCCAGCAGCTCGTTTAGCGGGACCCCTTCCTACAATGAGCAGTTCTTC.

The V gene is TRBV19, the J gene TRBJ2-7; 7 positions match TRBD2. Germline assignment: CDR1 LNHDA and CDR2 SQIVND (reference sequence). After removal of 5 bases from V and 4 bases from J, the junction contained 5 bases not matched to a gene. This CDR3 has 13 residues. The CDR3 sequence is CASSFSGPYEQYF. The CDR3 DNA is TGTGCCAGTAGTTTTAGCGGGCCTTACGAGCAGTACTTC.

CDR3 in DNA: TGTGCCAGCATCCGTAGCGGGAGTGACACCGGGGAGCTGTTTTTT. Translating gives CASIRSGSDTGELFF. V is TRBV6-6 and J is TRBJ2-2; 9 bases map to TRBD2. Germline trimming cut 7 bases from V and 3 bases from J; bases unmatched to any gene: 6. CDR3 length equals 15 residues. Per the germline V gene, CDR1 is MNHNY and CDR2 is SVGAGI (reference sequence).

This clone was detected only a few times. V is TRBV7-8 and J is TRBJ2-7; 14 bases map to TRBD2. Germline CDR1 reads SGHVS; CDR2 reads FQNEAQ. Losses at the gene ends were 5 bases for V and 4 bases for J; bases not matched to a gene: 7. This CDR3 contains 16 residues. DNA for the CDR3: TGTGCCAGCAGCGTGACTAGCGGGGGGGGAAGGTACGAGCAGTACTTC. Encoded protein: CASSVTSGGGRYEQYF.

This clone was picked up a small number of times. The chain joins TRBV5-6 to TRBJ1-5; D perhaps matches TRBD1 (5 bases). The CDR3 sequence is 15 residues long. Germline-derived CDR1 and CDR2 are SGHDT and YYEEEE. The ends were cut back, 4 bases at V and 7 bases at J, with 18 bases in the middle. Written as DNA, the CDR3 is TGTGCCAGCAGCGACAACTGGGGCGGTAACCAGCCCCAGCATTTT. It encodes CASSDNWGGNQPQHF.

V is TRBV13 and J is TRBJ2-1; the D gene is possibly TRBD2 (5 bases). Trimming left V 1 base short and J 8 bases short, with 15 bases between. The CDR3 runs 15 residues. From germline, CDR1 is PRHDT and CDR2 FYEKMQ (reference sequence). CDR3 region: CASSLEGAGLDEQFF. The CDR3 DNA reads TGTGCCAGCAGCTTAGAGGGAGCTGGACTGGATGAGCAGTTCTTC.

DNA for the CDR3: TGTGCCAGCAGCTTAGTGGTTGGTGAGCAGTTCTTC. Translating gives CASSLVVGEQFF. This chain connects TRBV7-9 to TRBJ2-1, with D hard to call. Germline CDR1 reads SEHNR; CDR2 reads FQNEAQ (reference sequence). V shed 1 base and J shed 9 bases, with 7 bases lying between them. The CDR3 is made up of 12 amino acids.

This chain connects TRBV9 to TRBJ1-5, with 10 bases matching TRBD1. With 4 bases clipped from V and 4 bases from J, the junction kept 8 bases outside the gene matches. This CDR3 spans 16 amino acids. In germline, CDR1 is SGDLS, CDR2 YYNGEE. The CDR3 here is CASSLPGDRGNQPQHF. In DNA form, the CDR3 reads TGTGCCAGCAGCCTCCCAGGGGACAGGGGAAATCAGCCCCAGCATTTT.

The J gene is TRBJ2-2, the V gene TRBV2; TRBD2 agrees at 7 bases. In germline, CDR1 is SNHLY, CDR2 FYNNEI. The CDR3 covers 14 residues. The trim removed 4 bases at V and 7 bases at J, leaving 6 bases unmatched. The DNA for the CDR3 is TGTGCCAGCAGTGGGGGAGGGAGAAACGGGGAGCTGTTTTTT. Amino acid sequence: CASSGGGRNGELFF. Filled out from reference TRBV2 and TRBJ2-2, the complete variable domain reads EPEVTQTPSHQVTQMGQEVILRCVPISNHLYFYWYRQILGQKVEFLVSFYNNEISEKSEIFDDQFSVERPDGSNFTLKIRSTKLEDSAMYFCASSGGGRNGELFFGEGSRLTVL.

Here the CDR3 DNA reads TGTGCCAGCTCAGACAGGGGGCGCGGGCAGCCCCAGCATTTT. It encodes CASSDRGRGQPQHF. V gene TRBV18 combines with J gene TRBJ1-5, with 10 bases fitting TRBD1. CDR3 size: 14 residues. V was pared by 5 bases and J by 7 bases, with 5 bases of the junction left unmatched. Germline V gene data show CDR1 as KGHSH and CDR2 as LQKENI.

The table lists this clone with a few counts. V gene TRBV15 combines with J gene TRBJ2-3; TRBD2 is a possible D gene (6 bases). The CDR3 totals 15 residues. V was trimmed by 1 base and J by 2 bases, leaving 10 bases between them. Germline CDR1 and CDR2: LNHNV and YYDKDF (reference sequence). The CDR3 DNA reads as TGTGCCACCAGCAGAGCAGGGACTTACACAGATACGCAGTATTTT. This gives the protein CATSRAGTYTDTQYF. Drawing the rest from reference TRBV15 and TRBJ2-3, the complete variable domain is DAMVIQNPRYQVTQFGKPVTLSCSQTLNHNVMYWYQQKSSQAPKLLFHYYDKDFNNEADTPDNFQSRRPNTSFCFLDIRSPGLGDTAMYLCATSRAGTYTDTQYFGPGTRLTVL.

V gene TRBV27 combines with J gene TRBJ1-4; a weak D match, TRBD1 (6 bases). Germline-derived CDR1 and CDR2 are MNHEY and SMNVEV (reference sequence). V lost 2 bases, J lost 2 bases, and 6 bases lay in between. The CDR3 is 14 amino acids. CDR3 nucleotides: TGTGCCAGCAGTTTAACAGGGACTAATGAAAAACTGTTTTTT. Amino acid sequence: CASSLTGTNEKLFF.